The subject of this entry is one T cell receptor (beta chain). Some clones are missing from TCRdb's copy, which holds only in-frame ones; the method was immunoSEQ multiplex PCR. This sample has about 190,000 clones, with roughly 80% found just once. This sample was taken from a study of blood T cell repertoires in COVID-19. The CDR3 sequence is 14 residues long. V was shortened by 1 base and J by 6 bases, with 10 bases between the two germline ends. Germline V lookup: CDR1 SGHTA, CDR2 FQGNSA. The V call is TRBV7-2, the J call TRBJ2-1; tentative D call: TRBD1 (5 bases). Sequenced input: peripheral blood. This TCR was recovered from a human donor in a cohort sampled during active COVID-19. The CDR3 nucleotides read TGTGCCAGCAGCTTAGTTGACAGTGGCAATGAGCAGTTCTTC. This encodes CASSLVDSGNEQFF.